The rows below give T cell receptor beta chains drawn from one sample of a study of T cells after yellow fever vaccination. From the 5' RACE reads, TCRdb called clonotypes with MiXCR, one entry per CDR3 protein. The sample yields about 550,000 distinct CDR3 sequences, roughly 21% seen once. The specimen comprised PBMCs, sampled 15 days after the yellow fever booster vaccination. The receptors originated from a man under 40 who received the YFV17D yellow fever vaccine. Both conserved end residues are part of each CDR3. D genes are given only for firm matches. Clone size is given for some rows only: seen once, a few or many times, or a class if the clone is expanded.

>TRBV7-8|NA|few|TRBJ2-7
CASSLGRDPGRGEQYF
TGTGCCAGCAGCTTAGGTAGGGATCCCGGGAGAGGGGAGCAGTACTTC
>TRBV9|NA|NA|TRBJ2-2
CASRGDNTGELFF
TGTGCCAGCAGGGGAGATAACACCGGGGAGCTGTTTTTT
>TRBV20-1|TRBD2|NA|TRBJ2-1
CSASRPSGRADEQFF
TGCAGTGCTTCTAGGCCTAGCGGGAGGGCCGATGAGCAGTTCTTC
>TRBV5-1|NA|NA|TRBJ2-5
CASSFNQETQYF
TGCGCCAGCAGCTTCAACCAAGAGACCCAGTACTTC
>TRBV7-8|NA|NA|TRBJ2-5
CASSFYGTGIATAQYF
TGTGCCAGCAGCTTCTACGGGACTGGTATTGCGACGGCCCAGTACTTC
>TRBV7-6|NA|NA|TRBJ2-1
CASSLRSPRDEQFF
TGTGCCAGCAGCTTAAGGTCCCCGCGGGATGAGCAGTTCTTC
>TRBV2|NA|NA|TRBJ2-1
CASSEIDPVEVNEQFF
TGTGCCAGCAGTGAGATCGACCCGGTGGAGGTCAATGAGCAGTTCTTC
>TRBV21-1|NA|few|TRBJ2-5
CASSKKGSIQETQYF
TGTGCCAGCAGCAAAAAAGGGTCCATCCAAGAGACCCAGTACTTC
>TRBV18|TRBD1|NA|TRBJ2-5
CASLGTGLETQYF
TGTGCCAGCCTGGGGACAGGGCTGGAGACCCAGTACTTC
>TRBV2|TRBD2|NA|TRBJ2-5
CASSSRADGRAPLETQYF
TGTGCCAGCAGCTCTCGGGCCGACGGGAGGGCCCCTTTAGAGACCCAGTACTTC
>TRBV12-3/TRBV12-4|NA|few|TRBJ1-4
CASTPLPGKIGEKLFF
TGTGCCAGCACCCCTTTGCCGGGGAAGATCGGTGAAAAACTGTTTTTT
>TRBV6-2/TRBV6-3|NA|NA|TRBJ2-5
CASSYSRYRQETQYF
TGTGCCAGCAGTTACTCTAGGTACAGGCAAGAGACCCAGTACTTC
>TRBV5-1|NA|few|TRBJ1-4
CASSLGGDEKLFF
TGCGCCAGCAGCTTGGGGGGGGACGAAAAACTGTTTTTT
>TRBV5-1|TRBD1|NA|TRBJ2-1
CASSSRDRAYNEQFF
TGCGCCAGCAGCTCCCGGGACAGGGCCTACAATGAGCAGTTCTTC
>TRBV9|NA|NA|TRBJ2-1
CASSVGEGGTEQFF
TGTGCCAGCAGCGTAGGTGAAGGGGGAACTGAGCAGTTCTTC
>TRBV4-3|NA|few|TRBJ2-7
CASSPGTHTNEQYF
TGCGCCAGCAGCCCCGGGACTCACACGAACGAGCAGTACTTC
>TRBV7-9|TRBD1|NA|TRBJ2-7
CASSHNETGVREQYF
TGTGCCAGCAGCCATAACGAGACAGGGGTTCGCGAGCAGTACTTC
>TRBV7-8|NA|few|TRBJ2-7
CASSYDRVTYEQYF
TGTGCCAGCAGCTACGACCGGGTAACCTACGAGCAGTACTTC
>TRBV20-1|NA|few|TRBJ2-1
CSARRGNEQFF
TGCAGTGCTAGAAGGGGCAATGAGCAGTTCTTC
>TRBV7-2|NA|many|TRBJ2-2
CASSLHPPAGELFF
TGTGCCAGCAGCTTACATCCCCCAGCCGGGGAGCTGTTTTTT
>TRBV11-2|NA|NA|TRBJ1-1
CASSSWYSSGDTEAFF
TGTGCCAGCAGCTCCTGGTATTCCTCGGGGGACACTGAAGCTTTCTTT
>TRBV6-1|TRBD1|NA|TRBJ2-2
CASAGQVGGGELFF
TGTGCCAGCGCGGGACAGGTGGGGGGCGGGGAGCTGTTTTTT
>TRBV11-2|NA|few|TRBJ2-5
CASSADRGGTQYF
TGTGCCAGCAGCGCCGATCGCGGAGGGACCCAGTACTTC
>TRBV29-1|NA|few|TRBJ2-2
CSVAQSNPTGELFF
TGCAGCGTTGCCCAGTCGAACCCCACCGGGGAGCTGTTTTTT
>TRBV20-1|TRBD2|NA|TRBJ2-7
CSASLTSGSEQYF
TGCAGTGCTAGCTTGACTAGCGGGAGCGAGCAGTACTTC
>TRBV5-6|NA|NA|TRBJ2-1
CASSVRSGHSYNEQFF
TGTGCCAGCAGCGTCCGGAGCGGACACTCCTACAATGAGCAGTTCTTC
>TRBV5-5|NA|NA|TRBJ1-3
CASSLASGGTAGNTIYF
TGTGCCAGCAGCTTGGCCTCAGGCGGCACGGCTGGAAACACCATATATTTT
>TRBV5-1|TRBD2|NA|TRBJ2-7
CASSLAGDNYEQYF
TGCGCCAGCAGCTTAGCGGGAGACAACTACGAGCAGTACTTC
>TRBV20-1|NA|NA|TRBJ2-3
CSASIGAPQYF
TGCAGTGCTAGTATCGGAGCGCCGCAGTATTTT
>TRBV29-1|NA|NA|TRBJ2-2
CSVVGENTGELFF
TGCAGCGTTGTTGGCGAGAACACCGGGGAGCTGTTTTTT
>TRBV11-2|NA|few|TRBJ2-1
CASSLVGAAYNEQFF
TGTGCCAGCAGCTTAGTTGGAGCGGCCTACAATGAGCAGTTCTTC
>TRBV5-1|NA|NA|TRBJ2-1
CASSTGRQNNEQFF
TGCGCCAGCAGCACCGGACGTCAAAACAATGAGCAGTTCTTC
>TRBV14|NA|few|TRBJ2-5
CASSQERGTEPYF
TGTGCCAGCAGCCAAGAACGGGGGACTGAACCCTACTTC
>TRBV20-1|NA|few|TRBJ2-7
CSARVDSSYEQYF
TGCAGTGCTAGAGTCGACAGCTCCTACGAGCAGTACTTC
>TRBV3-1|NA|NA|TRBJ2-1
CASSHLQGSAGNEQFF
TGTGCCAGCAGCCACCTACAGGGTTCAGCTGGGAATGAGCAGTTCTTC
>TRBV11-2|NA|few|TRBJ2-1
CASSLVSGHYNEQFF
TGTGCCAGCAGCTTAGTATCGGGACATTACAATGAGCAGTTCTTC
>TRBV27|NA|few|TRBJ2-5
CASNPGEGRQETQYF
TGTGCCAGCAACCCCGGGGAAGGGCGTCAAGAGACCCAGTACTTC